Listed here are 25 T cell receptor beta chains from one sample, sequenced in a study of blood T cell repertoires in COVID-19 (dated by TCRdb to 2018 to 2021). Library creation used the immunoSEQ multiplex PCR assay. This immuneACCESS table, as held by TCRdb, lists in-frame sequences with V and J called but not all clones. Of the missing ones, under half trace to an unresolved V gene in checked studies; the others have no known cause. For this sample the table gives over 80,000 clones, of which roughly 70% were detected only once. Jointly, the top ten make up 3.9% of the sample. The sequenced material came from peripheral blood. These receptors were taken from a man between 65 and 85 years old with COVID-19, enrolled during active disease.

This clone has only one observation. J is TRBJ1-3 and V is TRBV10-3, with TRBD1 identical over 7 bases. This CDR3 comprises 16 residues. Germline V CDR1 and CDR2: ENHRY, SYGVKD. V dropped 4 bases and J dropped 0; count of bases not matched to a gene: 6. CDR3 amino acids: CAISVGRGLSGNTIYF. The DNA for the CDR3 is TGTGCCATCAGTGTAGGAAGGGGGCTCTCTGGAAACACCATATATTTT.

This chain joins TRBV27 and TRBJ2-7, with 15 bases fitting TRBD2. J gave up 4 bases and V 4 bases, and 8 bases lay outside the gene matches. CDR1 and CDR2 (germline): MNHEY, SMNVEV (reference sequence). The CDR3 consists of 17 residues. CDR3 loop: CASSSRGTSGRPYEQYF. The CDR3 bases are TGTGCCAGCAGTTCCAGGGGGACTAGCGGGAGGCCGTACGAGCAGTACTTC.

The CDR3 loop is CASSPAAPGLARRTDTQYF. The CDR3 DNA sequence: TGTGCCAGCAGCCCCGCAGCCCCGGGACTAGCGAGACGCACAGATACGCAGTATTTT. The chain carries TRBV7-9 and TRBJ2-3; 10 bases line up with TRBD2. Trimming removed 5 bases from V and 1 base from J; junction bases left unmatched: 15. The CDR3 is 19 residues long. CDR1 is SEHNR, CDR2 FQNEAQ, per germline (reference sequence).

This chain connects TRBV28 to TRBJ2-7, with D perhaps matching TRBD2 (6 bases). Germline values: CDR1 MDHEN, CDR2 SYDVKM. The germline V and J ends were trimmed by 4 bases and 1 base, with 17 bases remaining between them. This CDR3 has 16 amino acids. CDR3 residues: CASSYPTGLGSYEQYF. CDR3 in DNA: TGTGCCAGCAGTTACCCGACGGGACTGGGATCCTACGAGCAGTACTTC.

This chain joins TRBV5-8 and TRBJ2-7, with 11 bases that match TRBD1. The germline gives CDR1 SGHTS, CDR2 YDEGEE. The CDR3 length is 15 residues. With V trimmed by 2 bases and J by 2 bases, 3 bases remained unmatched. The DNA for the CDR3 is TGTGCCAGCAGCTTCCGGGACAGGGGGGCCTACGAGCAGTACTTC. Its protein product is CASSFRDRGAYEQYF. The whole variable domain, remainder taken from reference TRBV5-8 and TRBJ2-7, is EAGVTQSPTHLIKTRGQQATLRCSPISGHTSVYWYQQALGLGLQFLLWYDEGEERNRGNFPPRFSGRQFPNYSSELNVNALELEDSALYLCASSFRDRGAYEQYFGPGTRLTVT.

The chain combines TRBV18 with TRBJ1-1; 7 nucleotides match TRBD1. V gave up 6 bases and J gave up 0 bases; unmatched junction bases: 7. This CDR3 is 15 amino acids long. Germline V lookup: CDR1 KGHSH, CDR2 LQKENI. The CDR3: CASSPSGGLNTEAFF. CDR3 DNA sequence: TGTGCCAGCTCGCCTTCAGGGGGGCTGAACACTGAAGCTTTCTTT.

The CDR3 DNA reads TGTGCCAGCAGCATGCTAGGGAGGGGCCAAGAGACCCAGTACTTC. This gives the protein CASSMLGRGQETQYF. The rearrangement links TRBV7-9 to TRBJ2-5, with 7 bases lining up with TRBD2. Germline CDR1 is SEHNR and CDR2 is FQNEAQ (reference sequence). The V segment lost 5 bases and the J segment 1 base; nucleotides outside the gene matches: 7. CDR3 length equals 15 residues.

The chain combines TRBV6-5 with TRBJ2-7; 7 nucleotides line up with TRBD1. Per the germline V gene, CDR1 is MNHEY and CDR2 is SVGAGI. The V and J ends lost 2 bases and 0 bases, in that order; junction bases with no gene match: 1. This CDR3 comprises 14 residues. The CDR3 nucleotides are TGTGCCAGCAGTTACGGGACAGCCTCCTACGAGCAGTACTTC. It is translated as CASSYGTASYEQYF.

This chain joins TRBV25-1 and TRBJ2-2; no clear D. V was shortened by 4 bases and J by 7 bases, with 4 bases between the two germline ends. CDR3 length equals 11 residues. Germline V gene sequence: CDR1 MGHDK, CDR2 SYGVNS. The CDR3 loop reads CASSVLGELFF. The DNA of the CDR3 is TGTGCCAGCAGTGTCCTCGGGGAGCTGTTTTTT.

This rearrangement joins TRBV6-4 to TRBJ2-5; perhaps TRBD2 as D (6 bases). The CDR3 has 14 residues. V was trimmed by 6 bases and J by 0 bases, leaving 11 bases between them. The germline gives CDR1 MRHNA, CDR2 SNTAGT. Written as DNA, the CDR3 is TGTGCCAGCAGCGGGAGCCTACACCAAGAGACCCAGTACTTC. Its translation: CASSGSLHQETQYF.

This clone was counted once. The chain has TRBV4-3 and TRBJ2-2; 8 bases match TRBD1. Germline assignment: CDR1 LGHNA and CDR2 YSLEER. Germline trimming cut 0 bases from V and 5 bases from J; bases unmatched to any gene: 8. The CDR3 covers 17 residues. CDR3 sequence (DNA): TGCGCCAGCAGCCAAGAAGGATGGACAGGGTATACCGGGGAGCTGTTTTTT. Translation gives CASSQEGWTGYTGELFF.

This clone was observed a few times. The V and J genes are TRBV2 and TRBJ1-3; D uncertain. Germline V gene sequence: CDR1 SNHLY, CDR2 FYNNEI. Between the trimmed V and J ends, which lost 3 bases and 8 bases, there was a span of 14 bases. This CDR3 is 14 amino acids long. The CDR3 here is CASSDSDFRDTIYF. CDR3 bases: TGTGCCAGCAGTGATTCAGACTTCCGGGACACCATATATTTT.

This clone was seen a few times. The rearrangement joins TRBV2 to TRBJ2-2, with 7 bases aligning to TRBD2. Germline values: CDR1 SNHLY, CDR2 FYNNEI. This CDR3 is built from 15 residues. With 6 bases clipped from V and 1 base from J, the junction kept 5 bases outside the gene matches. CDR3: CASRMGGGNTGELFF. DNA of the CDR3: TGTGCCAGCAGGATGGGCGGGGGGAACACCGGGGAGCTGTTTTTT.

The chain couples TRBV27 to TRBJ2-7; D gene unclear. The CDR3 is made up of 15 amino acids. The germline V gene encodes CDR1 MNHEY and CDR2 SMNVEV (reference sequence). Trimming shortened V by 0 bases and J by 2 bases, and 11 bases separated the two germline ends. The CDR3 spells CASSLSYAAPYEQYF. Here the CDR3 DNA reads TGTGCCAGCAGTTTATCGTACGCGGCCCCCTACGAGCAGTACTTC.

The chain has TRBV5-4 and TRBJ2-7, with TRBD1 matching 9 bases. This CDR3 region has 18 residues. The junction had 18 bases not matched to a gene; V was cut back by 2 bases and J by 6 bases. CDR1 is SGHNT, CDR2 YYREEE, per germline (reference sequence). Here the CDR3 DNA reads TGTGCCAGCAGCTTCTTGGGGATACAGGGGGCTTTAACTCTCGAGCAGTACTTC. Protein: CASSFLGIQGALTLEQYF. The variable domain in full, with the rest retrieved from reference TRBV5-4 and TRBJ2-7, is ETGVTQSPTHLIKTRGQQVTLRCSSQSGHNTVSWYQQALGQGPQFIFQYYREEENGRGNFPPRFSGLQFPNYSSELNVNALELDDSALYLCASSFLGIQGALTLEQYFGPGTRLTVT.

The V and J genes are TRBV7-2 and TRBJ2-7; D possibly corresponds to TRBD1 (6 bases). The CDR3 totals 16 residues. Per germline, CDR1 SGHTA and CDR2 FQGNSA. Trimming removed 5 bases at V and 7 bases at J, with 24 bases between. The CDR3 is CASSPRPGAPHREQYF. CDR3 nucleotides: TGTGCCAGCAGCCCACGCCCAGGGGCTCCCCATCGGGAGCAGTACTTC.

V and J are TRBV16 and TRBJ2-2; D is perhaps TRBD1 (5 bases). Trimming removed 0 bases at V and 6 bases at J, with 5 bases between. The CDR3 length is 13 residues. Germline V CDR1 and CDR2: KGHSY, FQNENV. The CDR3, as DNA: TGTGCCAGCAGCCAATCAGGGGCCGGGGAGCTGTTTTTT. It encodes CASSQSGAGELFF.

This clone was seen more than once but under ten times. J is TRBJ1-2 and V is TRBV19; D is ambiguous. CDR1 is LNHDA and CDR2 is SQIVND in the germline V gene (reference sequence). V dropped 5 bases and J dropped 7 bases, with 14 bases sitting between them. The length of the CDR3 is 13 residues. The CDR3, as DNA: TGTGCCAGTAGTCTTCGGTTAATTGCTGGCTACACCTTC. Amino acid sequence: CASSLRLIAGYTF. The whole variable domain, remainder taken from reference TRBV19 and TRBJ1-2, is DGGITQSPKYLFRKEGQNVTLSCEQNLNHDAMYWYRQDPGQGLRLIYYSQIVNDFQKGDIAEGYSVSREKKESFPLTVTSAQKNPTAFYLCASSLRLIAGYTFGSGTRLTVV.

V usage is TRBV28 and J usage is TRBJ1-3, with D uncertain. This CDR3 is 15 amino acids long. Germline V gives CDR1 MDHEN, CDR2 SYDVKM. V lost 4 bases to trimming and J lost 0 bases, with 10 bases between them. In DNA form, the CDR3 reads TGTGCCAGCAGTTCTCGAGGGTTCTCTGGAAACACCATATATTTT. The encoded protein is CASSSRGFSGNTIYF.

CDR3 coding DNA: TGCAGCGTAGCCGGGGGTTACGAGCAGTACTTC. Its protein product is CSVAGGYEQYF. V is TRBV29-1 and J is TRBJ2-7; tentatively, D is TRBD2 (6 bases). The CDR3 extends over 11 amino acids. Germline V gene data show CDR1 as SQVTM and CDR2 as ANQGSEA. V was pared by 6 bases and J by 4 bases, with 10 bases between.

The chain uses TRBV27 and TRBJ2-5, with 13 bases lining up with TRBD2. Per germline, CDR1 MNHEY and CDR2 SMNVEV (reference sequence). CDR3 length equals 17 residues. V lost 5 bases and J lost 5; bases outside the gene matches: 11. CDR3 bases: TGTGCCAGCAGTAAAGAAGGACTAGCGGGAGTAGGGGAGACCCAGTACTTC. Residues: CASSKEGLAGVGETQYF.

The genes are TRBV7-2 and TRBJ1-5; D uncertain. The CDR3 spans 13 residues. From germline, CDR1 is SGHTA and CDR2 FQGNSA. Trimming removed 5 bases from V and 0 bases from J, with 5 bases in between. The CDR3 spells CASSVNSNQPQHF. The CDR3 nucleotides read TGTGCCAGCAGCGTTAATAGCAATCAGCCCCAGCATTTT. The full variable domain, in which reference TRBV7-2 and TRBJ1-5 provide the parts outside the CDR3, is GAGVSQSPSNKVTEKGKDVELRCDPISGHTALYWYRQSLGQGLEFLIYFQGNSAPDKSGLPSDRFSAERTGGSVSTLTIQRTQQEDSAVYLCASSVNSNQPQHFGDGTRLSIL.

The chain links TRBV10-1 to TRBJ2-7, with 7 bases lining up with TRBD1. V was clipped by 0 bases and J by 3 bases; unmatched bases: 11. CDR3 size: 17 residues. Germline lookup yields CDR1 WNHNN and CDR2 SYGVQD (reference sequence). CDR3 sequence: CASSESVHRDRFYEQYF. The CDR3 region has the DNA TGCGCCAGCAGTGAGTCGGTCCACCGGGACAGATTCTACGAGCAGTACTTC.

The CDR3 is CSVGGTGGYNEQFF. CDR3 sequence (DNA): TGCAGCGTTGGCGGGACAGGGGGCTACAATGAGCAGTTCTTC. The V call is TRBV29-1, the J call TRBJ2-1, with 11 bases identical to TRBD1. The J segment lost 3 bases and the V segment lost 4 bases, leaving 2 bases of the junction unmatched. Germline CDR1 SQVTM, CDR2 ANQGSEA. The CDR3 totals 14 residues.

This clone appeared once. V is TRBV5-1 and J is TRBJ2-1; 14 bases line up with TRBD2. The V gene's germline CDR1 is SGHRS and CDR2 YFSETQ. This CDR3 has 18 residues. Trimming took 1 base from V and 0 from J; bases not matched to a gene: 3. The CDR3 DNA sequence: TGCGCCAGCAGCTTGAGGGGGACTAGCGGGAGCTCCTACAATGAGCAGTTCTTC. It yields the protein CASSLRGTSGSSYNEQFF.